This T cell receptor beta chain came from a study of PD-L1 blockade in urothelial cancer. The overall study: Patients started atezolizumab around 2014, 1,200 mg intravenously every 3 weeks. Blood analysis took place 3 weeks (second dose) and 6 weeks after treatment start. Findings and caveats of the study: Larger 3-week expansion of tumor-associated blood clones was seen in durable-benefit patients.

The CDR3 contains 15 residues. Germline CDR1 and CDR2: SNHLY and FYNNEI. Trimming cost V 6 bases and J 0 bases; bases outside gene matches: 6. Produced via immunoSEQ multiplex PCR; TCRdb's table is partial and in-frame only. The repertoire consists of approximately 32,000 clones, with roughly 80% occurring once and the leading ten covering 3.5%. About this clone itself: Its target is unknown.

The clonotype was recovered from a man between 70 and 80 years old with urothelial cancer. The rearrangement joins TRBV2 to TRBJ2-3; 7 nucleotides align to TRBD2. The sample was PBMCs, taken around atezolizumab (anti-PD-L1) treatment. The CDR3 region has the DNA TGTGCCAGCAGGAGGGATAGCGGGAGCACAGATACGCAGTATTTT. The encoded protein is CASRRDSGSTDTQYF. The complete variable domain, with remaining parts taken from reference TRBV2 and TRBJ2-3, reads EPEVTQTPSHQVTQMGQEVILRCVPISNHLYFYWYRQILGQKVEFLVSFYNNEISEKSEIFDDQFSVERPDGSNFTLKIRSTKLEDSAMYFCASRRDSGSTDTQYFGPGTRLTVL.